This is a list of T cell receptor beta chains from one sample in a study of regulatory T cells in long-lasting Graves disease. TCRdb re-called the multiplex PCR reads with MiXCR, one entry per CDR3 protein. The repertoire has about 370,000 distinct CDR3 sequences, about a sixth of them found once; the top ten carry roughly 20%. The input for sequencing was peripheral blood mononuclear cells (PBMCs), taken at new diagnosis, from a patient treated with antithyroid drugs. Receptor source: a female donor with Graves disease. Each CDR3 is given without its conserved first and last residue.

J,V,CDR3
TRBJ1-2,TRBV9,ASSEGQGSYGYT
TRBJ1-1,TRBV27,ASSFSGTGRTEAF
TRBJ2-5,TRBV6-1,ASSAPSQETQY
TRBJ2-7,TRBV13,ASSPRGFGIYEQY
TRBJ2-5,TRBV9,ASSVGTEEETQY
TRBJ1-5,TRBV6-2/TRBV6-3,ASSENRWNNQPQH
TRBJ2-7,TRBV13,ASSLAHGTAEQY
TRBJ1-1,TRBV12-5,ASGFAGQGGLLNTEAF
TRBJ2-7,TRBV9,ASSVGQGFVSVYEQY
TRBJ1-1,TRBV29-1,SVEIGDTEAF
TRBJ2-1,TRBV6-1,ASSLSGYNEQF
TRBJ1-3,TRBV12-3/TRBV12-4,ASTPHRGTGNTIY
TRBJ1-1,TRBV12-3/TRBV12-4,ASSLRGNTEAS
TRBJ2-1,TRBV6-2/TRBV6-3,ASSPRGLNEQF
-,TRBV12-3/TRBV12-4,ASSDQGGTDTQY
TRBJ2-1,TRBV7-9,ASSTPLLGQGANEQF
TRBJ1-4,TRBV10-3,ATGVTDEKLF